These 30 T cell receptor beta chains share one sample of origin, sequenced in a study of somatic mutations in cytotoxic T cells in rheumatoid arthritis. Sequencing was performed with immunoSEQ multiplex PCR; in TCRdb, only in-frame clones are kept and a portion is missing. Of 15,000 to 20,000 clones listed, around 80% are singletons. Sequenced input: CD8+ T cells sorted from blood. All receptors come from an adult with rheumatoid arthritis.

Here the CDR3 reads CASSQIGGKRELFF. The CDR3 coding sequence is TGCGCCAGCAGCCAAATAGGGGGAAAGCGGGAGCTGTTTTTT. This rearrangement joins TRBV4-1 to TRBJ2-2, with TRBD1 as a possible D gene (6 bases). Germline V gene data show CDR1 as MGHRA and CDR2 as YSYEKL. This CDR3 contains 14 residues. V lost 2 bases to trimming and J lost 9 bases, with 13 bases between them.

This rearrangement joins TRBV10-3 to TRBJ1-3, with D possibly matching TRBD1 (5 bases). Germline loops: CDR1 ENHRY, CDR2 SYGVKD. V was clipped by 6 bases and J by 0 bases, with 15 bases between them. CDR3 length: 16 amino acids. CDR3 region: CAIRRDGSHSGNTIYF. In nucleotides, the CDR3 is TGTGCCATCAGAAGGGACGGATCACACTCTGGAAACACCATATATTTT.

In its sample, this clone was seen once. This chain links TRBV7-9 with TRBJ2-2, with 11 bases lining up with TRBD2. Germline trimming cut 6 bases from V and 3 bases from J; bases unmatched to any gene: 9. The CDR3 is 17 residues long. CDR1 and CDR2 from the germline V gene are SEHNR and FQNEAQ (reference sequence). The CDR3: CASRRISGGEYTGELFF. For the CDR3, the DNA is TGTGCCAGCAGAAGGATTAGCGGGGGGGAATACACCGGGGAGCTGTTTTTT.

The genes are TRBV2 and TRBJ2-2; TRBD1 matches at 11 bases. Germline V CDR1 and CDR2: SNHLY, FYNNEI. The CDR3 totals 15 residues. After removal of 7 bases from V and 6 bases from J, the junction contained 7 bases not matched to a gene. CDR3 sequence (DNA): TGTGCCAGCACCCCGGACAGGGGGCAGGCCGGGGAGCTGTTTTTT. It is translated as CASTPDRGQAGELFF. The variable domain in full, with the rest retrieved from reference TRBV2 and TRBJ2-2, is EPEVTQTPSHQVTQMGQEVILRCVPISNHLYFYWYRQILGQKVEFLVSFYNNEISEKSEIFDDQFSVERPDGSNFTLKIRSTKLEDSAMYFCASTPDRGQAGELFFGEGSRLTVL.

V gene TRBV27 combines with J gene TRBJ2-7; possible D gene TRBD2, 5 bases. This CDR3 contains 15 residues. Germline CDR1 MNHEY, CDR2 SMNVEV (reference sequence). The V gene lost 5 bases and the J gene lost 5 bases, with 19 bases spanning the gap. CDR3 in amino acids: CASSPLWATGNEQYF. CDR3 nucleotides: TGTGCCAGCAGTCCCCTGTGGGCCACCGGGAACGAGCAGTACTTC.

This clone was counted between two and nine times. The V and J genes are TRBV13 and TRBJ2-6; D is possibly TRBD1 (6 bases). Per the germline V gene, CDR1 is PRHDT and CDR2 is FYEKMQ (reference sequence). Trimming removed 5 bases from V and 4 bases from J, with 21 bases in between. The CDR3 loop spans 18 amino acids. The CDR3 region has the DNA TGTGCCAGCAGCCCACGTGATACAGGGAGTACGGGGGCCAACGTCCTGACTTTC. Its translation: CASSPRDTGSTGANVLTF.

The chain uses TRBV6-5 and TRBJ1-5; D is unresolved. The CDR3 spans 13 residues. Trimming took off 5 bases at V and 3 bases at J, with 8 bases between the two ends. The germline CDR1 and CDR2 sequences are MNHEY and SVGAGI. The CDR3: CASSNSFNQPQHF. The CDR3, as DNA: TGTGCCAGCAGTAACAGTTTCAATCAGCCCCAGCATTTT.

CDR3: CAGGDRSRELFF. The DNA for the CDR3 is TGTGCCGGGGGGGACAGGAGTAGGGAGCTGTTTTTT. The chain couples TRBV30 to TRBJ2-2, with D perhaps matching TRBD1 (8 bases). There are 12 residues in the CDR3. Per the germline V gene, CDR1 is GTSNPN and CDR2 is SVGIG (reference sequence). Trimming pared 8 bases from V and 9 bases from J, leaving 16 bases between.

The V and J genes are TRBV2 and TRBJ2-5; possibly TRBD2 for D (7 bases). The J call may not be correct, given that the DNA end is closer to TRBJ2-7. Germline V gives CDR1 SNHLY, CDR2 FYNNEI. The CDR3 is 14 residues long. The CDR3 coding sequence is TGTGCCAGCAGTGTTGGGGGGGCCTTCTACGAGCAGTACTTC. Residues: CASSVGGAFYEQYF.

The chain couples TRBV13 to TRBJ2-6, with a weak D call TRBD2 (5 bases). The CDR3 covers 18 residues. V gave up 5 bases and J gave up 0 bases, with 17 bases separating them. Germline CDR1 PRHDT, CDR2 FYEKMQ (reference sequence). DNA of the CDR3: TGTGCCAGCAGCCGTCTATCCGGGGTCAACTCTGGGGCCAACGTCCTGACTTTC. It yields the protein CASSRLSGVNSGANVLTF.

V and J are TRBV7-9 and TRBJ2-1; D tentatively fits TRBD1 or TRBD2 (5 bases each). This CDR3 region has 14 residues. V gave up 8 bases and J gave up 5 bases, with 16 bases separating them. Germline lookup yields CDR1 SEHNR and CDR2 FQNEAQ (reference sequence). The CDR3 sequence: CASHTTGADNEQFF. The CDR3 DNA reads TGTGCCAGCCATACCACCGGGGCTGACAATGAGCAGTTCTTC.

This clone was seen a single time. This chain uses TRBV4-1 with TRBJ1-6; TRBD1 matches 8 bases. Germline CDR1 and CDR2: MGHRA and YSYEKL. The CDR3 is 16 residues long. V trimming: 0 bases; J trimming: 6 bases; junction bases outside the gene matches: 4. The CDR3 loop is CASSQETGVVNSPLHF. CDR3 DNA: TGCGCCAGCAGCCAAGAGACAGGGGTGGTTAATTCACCCCTCCACTTT.

The chain is built from TRBV6-5 and TRBJ1-5; D not certain. Per the germline V gene, CDR1 is MNHEY and CDR2 is SVGAGI. Trimming removed 4 bases from V and 4 bases from J, with 11 bases in between. CDR3 size: 14 residues. CDR3 in amino acids: CASSLGRTNQPQHF. In DNA, the CDR3 is TGTGCCAGCAGTTTAGGTCGTACAAATCAGCCCCAGCATTTT.

There are a few counts of this clone. The chain links TRBV5-1 to TRBJ2-2, with D tentatively TRBD1 (6 bases). CDR1 is SGHRS and CDR2 is YFSETQ in the germline V gene. V was cut by 1 base and J by 12 bases, with 10 bases left in between. This CDR3 region has 12 residues. The CDR3 bases are TGCGCCAGCAGCTTGCCCCAGGGGCAGCTGTTTTTT. It is translated as CASSLPQGQLFF.

The chain recombines TRBV2 with TRBJ1-3, with D unresolved. The CDR3 consists of 14 residues. The germline gives CDR1 SNHLY, CDR2 FYNNEI. V lost 4 bases, J lost 0 bases, and 7 bases lay in between. The CDR3 loop is CASSVEHSGNTIYF. The CDR3, as DNA: TGTGCCAGCAGTGTCGAGCACTCTGGAAACACCATATATTTT.

This clone was found once. The gene calls are TRBV7-8 and TRBJ1-1, with 7 nucleotides matching TRBD1. Unmatched junction bases numbered 9, after V lost 7 bases and J lost 4 bases. Germline V lookup: CDR1 SGHVS, CDR2 FQNEAQ. CDR3 length equals 14 residues. DNA for the CDR3: TGTGCCAGCAACCAGGGGGGTGTGGGCACTGAAGCTTTCTTT. As protein: CASNQGGVGTEAFF.

This chain joins TRBV9 and TRBJ1-3; 7 nucleotides line up with TRBD1. Trimming took 5 bases from V and 6 from J; bases not matched to a gene: 5. Germline V gene lookup returns CDR1 SGDLS and CDR2 YYNGEE. The CDR3 covers 13 residues. The CDR3, as DNA: TGTGCCAGCAGTACAGGGGCCGAAAACACCATATATTTT. It encodes CASSTGAENTIYF.

This chain joins TRBV11-2 and TRBJ2-3; D is undetermined. V was pared by 5 bases and J by 2 bases, with 5 bases between. The CDR3 totals 12 residues. The germline CDR1 and CDR2 sequences are SGHAT and FQNNGV. The CDR3 bases are TGTGCCAGCAGCCACGACACAGATACGCAGTATTTT. Translated: CASSHDTDTQYF.

The chain combines TRBV5-1 with TRBJ2-6; 8 bases line up with TRBD1. Germline assignment: CDR1 SGHRS and CDR2 YFSETQ. CDR3 size: 20 residues. V trimming: 2 bases; J trimming: 2 bases; junction bases outside the gene matches: 15. The CDR3 coding sequence is TGCGCCAGCAGCTTTCCAAAACGGACAGGGACAGGCGCTGGGGCCAACGTCCTGACTTTC. Its translation: CASSFPKRTGTGAGANVLTF.

This clone was seen once. This chain uses TRBV28 with TRBJ1-1; TRBD1 agrees at 8 bases. CDR3 size: 16 residues. After removal of 3 bases from V and 5 bases from J, the junction contained 11 bases not matched to a gene. Per germline, CDR1 MDHEN and CDR2 SYDVKM. This CDR3 reads CASSFLPQGAWTEAFF. The CDR3 DNA reads TGTGCCAGCAGTTTTTTACCCCAGGGGGCATGGACTGAAGCTTTCTTT. Drawing the rest from reference TRBV28 and TRBJ1-1, the complete variable domain is DVKVTQSSRYLVKRTGEKVFLECVQDMDHENMFWYRQDPGLGLRLIYFSYDVKMKEKGDIPEGYSVSREKKERFSLILESASTNQTSMYLCASSFLPQGAWTEAFFGQGTRLTVV.

This rearrangement joins TRBV7-9 to TRBJ2-5; D remains unclear. The length of the CDR3 is 13 residues. Germline V CDR1 and CDR2: SEHNR, FQNEAQ (reference sequence). V dropped 5 bases and J dropped 2 bases, with 9 bases sitting between them. The CDR3 nucleotides are TGTGCCAGCAGCCCCCGGTTACAAGAGACCCAGTACTTC. Translation gives CASSPRLQETQYF.

V usage is TRBV5-1 and J usage is TRBJ1-2; D possibly corresponds to TRBD1 (5 bases). V gave up 0 bases and J gave up 8 bases, with 14 bases separating them. The CDR3 is 14 amino acids. The V gene's germline CDR1 is SGHRS and CDR2 YFSETQ. This chain's CDR3 is CASSLDRGAEGYTF. The CDR3 DNA sequence: TGCGCCAGCAGCTTGGACCGAGGGGCGGAGGGCTACACCTTC.

This chain links TRBV29-1 with TRBJ1-2; a weak D match, TRBD1 (5 bases). The CDR3 has 14 residues. The V and J ends lost 6 bases and 6 bases respectively, with 20 bases between them. Germline lookup yields CDR1 SQVTM and CDR2 ANQGSEA. CDR3 sequence: CSVPSRVRTDGYTF. CDR3 nucleotide sequence: TGCAGCGTCCCTAGCAGGGTTCGGACCGATGGCTACACCTTC.

The chain carries TRBV9 and TRBJ2-2; TRBD2 agrees at 10 bases. This CDR3 is built from 17 residues. V gave up 2 bases and J gave up 6 bases; unmatched junction bases: 10. Germline-derived CDR1 and CDR2 are SGDLS and YYNGEE. The CDR3 loop is CASSVSAGTSAAGELFF. CDR3 sequence (DNA): TGTGCCAGCAGCGTCTCCGCCGGGACTAGCGCGGCCGGGGAGCTGTTTTTT.

CDR3 nucleotides: TGCGCCAGCAGTGATCGAGACGAGCAGTACTTC. This codes for CASSDRDEQYF. The chain has TRBV10-1 and TRBJ2-7; D is uncertain. Between the trimmed V and J ends, which lost 3 bases and 5 bases, there was a span of 5 bases. CDR3 length equals 11 residues. Germline CDR1 WNHNN, CDR2 SYGVQD (reference sequence).

The chain is built from TRBV14 and TRBJ1-2; TRBD1 matches at 11 bases. J gave up 5 bases and V 4 bases, and 3 bases lay outside the gene matches. The CDR3 has 14 amino acids. The germline gives CDR1 SGHDN, CDR2 FVKESK. Here the CDR3 DNA reads TGTGCCAGCAGCCCCGGGACAGGGGGATATGGCTACACCTTC. This codes for CASSPGTGGYGYTF. Supplemented by reference TRBV14 and TRBJ1-2, the full variable domain reads EAGVTQFPSHSVIEKGQTVTLRCDPISGHDNLYWYRRVMGKEIKFLLHFVKESKQDESGMPNNRFLAERTGGTYSTLKVQPAELEDSGVYFCASSPGTGGYGYTFGSGTRLTVV.

This chain links TRBV30 with TRBJ2-5; no clear D. The CDR3 is 13 amino acids. V lost 5 bases and J 4 bases, leaving 14 bases between the germline ends. CDR1 is GTSNPN and CDR2 is SVGIG in the germline V gene (reference sequence). CDR3: CAWGPDPVETQYF. CDR3 nucleotide sequence: TGTGCCTGGGGACCCGATCCGGTAGAGACCCAGTACTTC.

The chain has TRBV19 and TRBJ2-3; D may be TRBD1 (5 bases). The ends were cut back, 2 bases at V and 6 bases at J, with 15 bases in the middle. The CDR3 spans 15 residues. Germline V gene sequence: CDR1 LNHDA, CDR2 SQIVND (reference sequence). CDR3 in amino acids: CASSISSREGDTQYF. CDR3 nucleotides: TGTGCCAGTAGTATAAGTTCCAGGGAAGGGGATACGCAGTATTTT.

The V call is TRBV11-3, the J call TRBJ2-3, with 8 bases identical to TRBD2. V lost 4 bases and J lost 0; bases outside the gene matches: 3. Germline CDR1 reads SGHNT; CDR2 reads YENEEA. This CDR3 contains 15 residues. The CDR3 bases are TGTGCCAGCAGCTGGCGGGGGGAAAGCACAGATACGCAGTATTTT. Its translation: CASSWRGESTDTQYF. Using reference TRBV11-3 and TRBJ2-3 for the parts outside the CDR3, the full variable domain is EAGVVQSPRYKIIEKKQPVAFWCNPISGHNTLYWYLQNLGQGPELLIRYENEEAVDDSQLPKDRFSAERLKGVDSTLKIQPAELGDSAVYLCASSWRGESTDTQYFGPGTRLTVL.

The chain employs TRBV10-3 and TRBJ1-5; no reliable D call. V lost 2 bases and J 1 base, leaving 3 bases between the germline ends. Germline V gene data show CDR1 as ENHRY and CDR2 as SYGVKD. This CDR3 contains 13 residues. The CDR3 DNA reads as TGTGCCATCAGTGAGATGAGCAATCAGCCCCAGCATTTT. It translates to CAISEMSNQPQHF.